Listed here are 10 T cell receptor beta chains from one sample, sequenced in a study of T cell repertoires in cytomegalovirus infection (dated by TCRdb to 2018 to 2020). The reads were generated on an Illumina HiSeq 1500. TCRdb reprocessed the public reads (quality trimming at Q25 with fastp, clone calling with MiXCR) and kept in-frame beta chains. Rows with one shared CDR3 protein collapse into an entry with the most common genes and DNA. The sample table lists approximately 910,000 distinct CDR3 sequences, 31% of them with a count of one. 11% to 15% of the sample is taken by the ten largest. The treatment or condition label corresponds to: in vitro stimulation with specific CMV peptide epitopes to enrich CMV-specific T cells. Their cognate antigens are unknown. Specimen: cultured CD8+ T cells from PBMCs, collected from culture after CMV antigen stimulation. The receptors come from a human donor in good health (CMV status not recorded). Some clones in this sample may be carry-over from other donors' samples.

The V and J genes are TRBV28 and TRBJ2-1; TRBD2 matches 14 bases. The CDR3 totals 18 residues. J gave up 4 bases and V 2 bases, and 7 bases lay outside the gene matches. Germline values: CDR1 MDHEN, CDR2 SYDVKM. This chain's CDR3 is CASSLPGTSGGLYNEQFF. As DNA, the CDR3 is TGTGCCAGCAGTTTACCCGGGACTAGCGGGGGACTTTACAATGAGCAGTTCTTC.

This chain connects TRBV7-9 to TRBJ2-5; no firm D call. V was cut by 6 bases and J by 1 base, with 12 bases left in between. This CDR3 comprises 14 residues. In germline, CDR1 is SEHNR, CDR2 FQNEAQ (reference sequence). The CDR3 protein is CASRRTDLQETQYF. The CDR3, as DNA: TGTGCCAGCAGACGTACAGACCTCCAAGAGACCCAGTACTTC.

This clonotype has a handful of counts. The J gene is TRBJ2-4, the V gene TRBV7-9; 7 nucleotides line up with TRBD2. The CDR3 runs 19 residues. Trimming took 5 bases from V and 1 from J; bases not matched to a gene: 17. Germline V gene lookup returns CDR1 SEHNR and CDR2 FQNEAQ (reference sequence). CDR3 in amino acids: CASSPLDTSDLGAKNIQYF. The CDR3 bases are TGTGCCAGCAGCCCCCTTGACACTAGCGACTTGGGGGCCAAAAACATTCAGTACTTC.

The chain couples TRBV7-9 to TRBJ1-2, with D possibly TRBD1 on 5 matching bases. V dropped 3 bases and J dropped 4 bases, with 12 bases sitting between them. The CDR3 length is 14 residues. Germline CDR1 and CDR2: SEHNR and FQNEAQ (reference sequence). CDR3 sequence reads: CASSFIQDPYGYTF. The CDR3 DNA follows: TGTGCCAGCAGCTTCATACAGGACCCCTATGGCTACACCTTC.

This clonotype was seen more than once but under ten times. The rearrangement links TRBV5-1 to TRBJ2-1; D gene uncertain. The CDR3 length is 11 residues. Germline CDR1 reads SGHRS; CDR2 reads YFSETQ. V was pared by 4 bases and J by 10 bases, with 9 bases between. The CDR3 is CASSPDGEQFF. In DNA, the CDR3 is TGCGCCAGCAGCCCGGATGGGGAGCAGTTCTTC.

This chain joins TRBV9 and TRBJ2-3; the match to TRBD2 covers 8 bases. Germline V gene data show CDR1 as SGDLS and CDR2 as YYNGEE. The junction had 5 bases not matched to a gene; V was cut back by 0 bases and J by 5 bases. The CDR3 consists of 15 residues. CDR3 amino acids: CASSVEGTSLDTQYF. CDR3 DNA sequence: TGTGCCAGCAGCGTAGAAGGGACTAGTTTAGATACGCAGTATTTT.

This clonotype occurred a few times. V gene TRBV4-2 combines with J gene TRBJ1-1, with D maybe TRBD1 (5 bases). The CDR3 spans 18 residues. V was clipped by 0 bases and J by 3 bases, with 20 bases between them. Germline CDR1 is LGHNA and CDR2 is YNFKEQ. The CDR3 protein is CASSQDGGNDLLDTEAFF. The DNA for the CDR3 is TGTGCCAGCAGCCAAGATGGGGGGAACGATCTCTTAGACACTGAAGCTTTCTTT.

This clonotype was detected many times. This rearrangement joins TRBV2 to TRBJ1-2; tentatively, D is TRBD1 (5 bases). With 7 bases removed from V and 3 bases from J, the gap between germline ends came to 9 bases. The CDR3 has 12 residues. The germline CDR1 and CDR2 sequences are SNHLY and FYNNEI. The CDR3 DNA follows: TGTGCCAGCATGGGGGACTACTATGGCTACACCTTC. This sequence encodes CASMGDYYGYTF.

This chain joins TRBV27 and TRBJ2-7, with D perhaps being TRBD1 or TRBD2 (7 bases each). V gave up 2 bases and J gave up 0 bases, with 11 bases separating them. Germline assignment: CDR1 MNHEY and CDR2 SMNVEV (reference sequence). The CDR3 sequence is 15 residues long. Written as DNA, the CDR3 is TGTGCCAGCAGTTTAGGGAGGGGGCTCTCCTACGAGCAGTACTTC. This sequence encodes CASSLGRGLSYEQYF.

This clonotype turned up a few times. This chain uses TRBV6-2 or TRBV6-3 with TRBJ1-1; weak D call: TRBD1 (6 bases). The CDR3 covers 14 residues. V shed 6 bases and J shed 0 bases, with 11 bases lying between them. The germline gives CDR1 MNHEY, CDR2 SVGEGT. Here the CDR3 reads CASRPTGLNTEAFF. Written as DNA, the CDR3 is TGTGCCAGCAGACCTACAGGGTTGAACACTGAAGCTTTCTTT.